This record covers a single T cell receptor (beta chain). The antigen remains unidentified. Germline loops: CDR1 SGHTA, CDR2 FQGTGA. This CDR3 is 17 amino acids long. Trimming shortened V by 4 bases and J by 2 bases, and 21 bases separated the two germline ends. TCRB transcripts that were expressed got sequenced, as all of the isolated RNA had been reverse transcribed. The protocol was immunoSEQ multiplex PCR, while the TCRdb copy is restricted to in-frame clones and leaves out a portion. This table holds 30,000 to 45,000 clones, around 60% found once. The data were obtained in a study of beta chain features in type 1 diabetes. General study results and limits: Moderate but significant shortening of TCRB CDR3s was recorded in all four CD4+ subsets from Type 1 diabetes patients.

This receptor was taken from a young woman in good health. This chain links TRBV7-3 with TRBJ2-7; tentatively, D is TRBD2 (6 bases). Sequences were obtained from Tregs from blood. The CDR3 bases are TGTGCCAGCAGCTCCCACCCTTTGGGGGGAGGACCCTACGAGCAGTACTTC. It encodes CASSSHPLGGGPYEQYF.